The clone carrying this T cell receptor beta chain was counted between two and nine times. Germline CDR1 reads LNHDA; CDR2 reads SQIVND (reference sequence). The CDR3 loop spans 14 amino acids. V was pared by 2 bases and J by 6 bases, with 12 bases between. This entry is derived from a study of blood T cells in healthy people across ages. A J-beta primer mix and a sample-barcoded 5' primer were used in a second PCR of roughly 6 to 12 cycles. From each sample, at least 2.5 million paired-end reads containing CDR3 were obtained. TCRdb analysed the 5' RACE reads with MiXCR anew, one entry per CDR3 protein. The sample yields approximately 1.5 million distinct CDR3 sequences, 30% to 35% seen once.

Sequencing used blood. The chain combines TRBV19 with TRBJ2-3, with D unresolved. This receptor was taken from a woman aged 25-40 years in good health. The CDR3 DNA follows: TGTGCCAGTAGTATACTACTATTCTCGGATACGCAGTATTTT. Translating gives CASSILLFSDTQYF.